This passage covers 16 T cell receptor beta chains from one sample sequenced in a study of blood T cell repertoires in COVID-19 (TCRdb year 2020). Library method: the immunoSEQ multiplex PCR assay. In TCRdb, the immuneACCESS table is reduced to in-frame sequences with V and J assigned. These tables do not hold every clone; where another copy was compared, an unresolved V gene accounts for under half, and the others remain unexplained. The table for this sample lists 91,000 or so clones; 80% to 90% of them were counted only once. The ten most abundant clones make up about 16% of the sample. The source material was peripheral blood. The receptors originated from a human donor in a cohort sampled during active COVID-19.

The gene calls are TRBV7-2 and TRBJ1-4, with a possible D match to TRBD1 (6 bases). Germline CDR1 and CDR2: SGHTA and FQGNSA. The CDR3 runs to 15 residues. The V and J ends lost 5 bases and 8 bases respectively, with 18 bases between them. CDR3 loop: CASSPFGGAGEKLFF. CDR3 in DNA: TGTGCCAGCAGCCCTTTTGGGGGGGCGGGGGAAAAACTGTTTTTT.

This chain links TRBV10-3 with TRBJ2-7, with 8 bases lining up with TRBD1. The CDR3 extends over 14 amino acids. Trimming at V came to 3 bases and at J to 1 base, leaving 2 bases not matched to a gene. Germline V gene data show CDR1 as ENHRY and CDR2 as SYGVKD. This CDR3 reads CAISDRQGSYEQYF. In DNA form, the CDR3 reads TGTGCCATCAGTGATAGACAGGGGTCCTACGAGCAGTACTTC.

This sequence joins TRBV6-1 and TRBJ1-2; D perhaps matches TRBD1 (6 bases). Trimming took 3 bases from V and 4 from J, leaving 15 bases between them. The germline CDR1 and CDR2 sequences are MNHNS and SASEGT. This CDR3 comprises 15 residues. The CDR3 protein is CASSDLTGPFYGYTF. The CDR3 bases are TGTGCCAGCAGTGACCTGACAGGACCCTTCTATGGCTACACCTTC.

The CDR3 DNA reads TGTGCCAGCAGTTACCGGGGGGGGCGCGAAAACTATGGCTACACCTTC. Its translation: CASSYRGGRENYGYTF. The chain recombines TRBV6-5 with TRBJ1-2; TRBD1 might be the D (6 bases). This CDR3 is built from 16 residues. Germline-derived CDR1 and CDR2 are MNHEY and SVGAGI. Trimming stripped 2 bases from V and 2 bases from J, with 15 bases between.

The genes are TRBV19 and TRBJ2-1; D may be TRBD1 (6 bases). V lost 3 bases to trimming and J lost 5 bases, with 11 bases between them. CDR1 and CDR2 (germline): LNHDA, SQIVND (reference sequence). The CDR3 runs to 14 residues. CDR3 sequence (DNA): TGTGCCAGTAGTATCCACAGGGCGGACAATGAGCAGTTCTTC. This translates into CASSIHRADNEQFF.

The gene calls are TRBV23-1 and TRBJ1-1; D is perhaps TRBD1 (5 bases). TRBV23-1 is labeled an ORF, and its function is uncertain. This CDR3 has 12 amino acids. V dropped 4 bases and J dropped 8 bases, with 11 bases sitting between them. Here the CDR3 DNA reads TGCGCCAGCAGTCTAACAGGAACAGAAGCTTTCTTT. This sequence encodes CASSLTGTEAFF.

CDR3 region: CASSQNQIVAGGHNTGELFF. The CDR3 DNA is TGCGCCAGCAGCCAAAATCAAATAGTAGCGGGAGGGCATAACACCGGGGAGCTGTTTTTT. The rearrangement uses TRBV4-3 and TRBJ2-2, with 11 bases that match TRBD2. Germline values: CDR1 LGHNA, CDR2 YSLEER. V shed 2 bases and J 2 bases; nucleotides not matched to a gene: 13. The CDR3 is made up of 20 amino acids.

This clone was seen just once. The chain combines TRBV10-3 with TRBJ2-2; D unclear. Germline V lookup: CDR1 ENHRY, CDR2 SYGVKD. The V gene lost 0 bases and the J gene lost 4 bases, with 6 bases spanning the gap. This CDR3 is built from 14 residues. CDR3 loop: CAISESIVTGELFF. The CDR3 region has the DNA TGTGCCATCAGTGAGTCGATAGTCACCGGGGAGCTGTTTTTT.

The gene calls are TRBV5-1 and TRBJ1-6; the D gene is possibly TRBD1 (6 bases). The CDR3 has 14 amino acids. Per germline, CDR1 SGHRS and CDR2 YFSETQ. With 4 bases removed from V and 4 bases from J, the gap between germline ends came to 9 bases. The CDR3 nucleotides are TGCGCCAGCAGCCTCGGACAGTATAATTCACCCCTCCACTTT. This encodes CASSLGQYNSPLHF.

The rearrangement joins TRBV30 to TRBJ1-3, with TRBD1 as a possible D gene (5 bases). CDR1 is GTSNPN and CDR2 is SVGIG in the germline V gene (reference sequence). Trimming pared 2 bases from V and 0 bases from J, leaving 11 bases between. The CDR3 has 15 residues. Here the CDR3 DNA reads TGTGCCTGGAGTCTCGCGGGGCACTCTGGAAACACCATATATTTT. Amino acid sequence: CAWSLAGHSGNTIYF.

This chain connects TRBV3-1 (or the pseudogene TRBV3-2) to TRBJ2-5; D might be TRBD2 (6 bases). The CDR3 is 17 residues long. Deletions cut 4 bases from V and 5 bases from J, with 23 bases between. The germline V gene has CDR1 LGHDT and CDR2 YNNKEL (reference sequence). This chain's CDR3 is CASSPSAGGPSGETQYF. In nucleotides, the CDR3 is TGTGCCAGCAGCCCCTCTGCCGGGGGACCCTCAGGGGAGACCCAGTACTTC.

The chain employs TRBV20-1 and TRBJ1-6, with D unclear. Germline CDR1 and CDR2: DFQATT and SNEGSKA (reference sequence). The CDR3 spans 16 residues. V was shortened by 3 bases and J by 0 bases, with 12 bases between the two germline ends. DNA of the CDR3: TGCAGTGCTAGTAACTCGGTCCGCTCCTATAATTCACCCCTCCACTTT. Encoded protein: CSASNSVRSYNSPLHF.

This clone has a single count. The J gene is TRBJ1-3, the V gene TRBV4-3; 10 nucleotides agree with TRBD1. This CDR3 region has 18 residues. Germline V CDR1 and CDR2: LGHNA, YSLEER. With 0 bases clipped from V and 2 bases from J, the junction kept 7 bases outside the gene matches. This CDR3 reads CASSQDSAGTGAGNTIYF. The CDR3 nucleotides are TGCGCCAGCAGCCAAGACTCAGCCGGGACAGGGGCTGGAAACACCATATATTTT.

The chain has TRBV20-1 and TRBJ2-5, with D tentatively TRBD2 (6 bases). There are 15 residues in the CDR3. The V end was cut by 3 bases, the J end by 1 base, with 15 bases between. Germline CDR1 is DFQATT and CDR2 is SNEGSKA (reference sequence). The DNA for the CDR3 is TGCAGTGCTAGTCGGGCGGAGGGGCCCCAAGAGACCCAGTACTTC. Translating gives CSASRAEGPQETQYF.

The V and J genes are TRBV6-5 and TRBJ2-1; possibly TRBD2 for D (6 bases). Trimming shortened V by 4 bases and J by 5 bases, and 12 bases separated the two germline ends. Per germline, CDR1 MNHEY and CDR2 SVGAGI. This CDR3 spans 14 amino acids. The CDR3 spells CASSSPTGDNEQFF. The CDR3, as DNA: TGTGCCAGCAGTTCTCCCACGGGGGACAATGAGCAGTTCTTC.

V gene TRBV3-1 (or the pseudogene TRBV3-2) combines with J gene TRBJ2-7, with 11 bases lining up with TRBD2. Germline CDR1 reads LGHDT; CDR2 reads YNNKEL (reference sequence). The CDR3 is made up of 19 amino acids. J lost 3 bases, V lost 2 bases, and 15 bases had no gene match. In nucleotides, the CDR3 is TGTGCCAGCAGCCAACAAGTCCCAATAGGACTAGCGGGTGGCTACGAGCAGTACTTC. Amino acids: CASSQQVPIGLAGGYEQYF.